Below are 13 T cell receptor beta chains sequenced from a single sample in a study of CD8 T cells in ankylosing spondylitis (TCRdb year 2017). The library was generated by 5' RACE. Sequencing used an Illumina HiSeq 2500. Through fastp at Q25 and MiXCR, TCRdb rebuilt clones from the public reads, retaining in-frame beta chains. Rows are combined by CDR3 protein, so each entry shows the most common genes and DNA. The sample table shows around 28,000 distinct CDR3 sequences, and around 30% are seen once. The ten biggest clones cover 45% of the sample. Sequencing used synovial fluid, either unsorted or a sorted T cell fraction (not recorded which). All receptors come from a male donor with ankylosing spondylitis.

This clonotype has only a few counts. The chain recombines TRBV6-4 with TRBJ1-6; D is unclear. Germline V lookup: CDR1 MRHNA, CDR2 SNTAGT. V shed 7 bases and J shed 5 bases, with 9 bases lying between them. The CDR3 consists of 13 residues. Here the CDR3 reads CASNENDNSPLHF. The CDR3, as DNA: TGTGCCAGCAACGAAAATGATAATTCACCCCTCCACTTT.

The CDR3 sequence is CASSWTESNYGYTF. The CDR3 DNA sequence: TGCGCCAGCAGCTGGACTGAATCTAACTATGGCTACACCTTC. The rearrangement joins TRBV5-1 to TRBJ1-2; D unresolved. Germline-derived CDR1 and CDR2 are SGHRS and YFSETQ. The CDR3 runs 14 residues. V lost 3 bases and J 0 bases, leaving 9 bases between the germline ends.

CDR3 nucleotide sequence: TGTGCCACCAGCAGAGATTCCGGGAGTCCCGAGCAGTACTTC. This gives the protein CATSRDSGSPEQYF. The chain links TRBV15 to TRBJ2-7, with D possibly being TRBD2 (6 bases). This CDR3 contains 14 residues. V lost 0 bases and J 6 bases, leaving 12 bases between the germline ends. Germline CDR1 is LNHNV and CDR2 is YYDKDF (reference sequence).

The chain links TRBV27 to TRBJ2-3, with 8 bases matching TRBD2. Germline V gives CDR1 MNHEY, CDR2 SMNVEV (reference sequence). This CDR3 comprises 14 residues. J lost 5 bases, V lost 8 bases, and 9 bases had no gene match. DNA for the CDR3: TGTGCCAGCTGTAAAGCGGGAGAGGAAGATACGCAGTATTTT. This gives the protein CASCKAGEEDTQYF.

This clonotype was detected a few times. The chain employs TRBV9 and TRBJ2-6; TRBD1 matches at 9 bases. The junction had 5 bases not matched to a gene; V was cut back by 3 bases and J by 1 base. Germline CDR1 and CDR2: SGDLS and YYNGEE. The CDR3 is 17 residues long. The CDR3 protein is CASSETGGISGANVLTF. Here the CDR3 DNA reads TGTGCCAGCAGCGAGACAGGGGGTATATCTGGGGCCAACGTCCTGACTTTC.

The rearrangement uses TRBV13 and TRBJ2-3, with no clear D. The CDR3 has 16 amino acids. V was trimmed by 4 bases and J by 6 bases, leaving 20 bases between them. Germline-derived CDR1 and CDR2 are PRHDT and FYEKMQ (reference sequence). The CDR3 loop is CASSCTATYPADTQYF. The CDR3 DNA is TGTGCCAGCAGCTGCACAGCAACTTACCCTGCGGATACGCAGTATTTT. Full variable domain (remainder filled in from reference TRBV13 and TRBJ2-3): AAGVIQSPRHLIKEKRETATLKCYPIPRHDTVYWYQQGPGQDPQFLISFYEKMQSDKGSIPDRFSAQQFSDYHSELNMSSLELGDSALYFCASSCTATYPADTQYFGPGTRLTVL.

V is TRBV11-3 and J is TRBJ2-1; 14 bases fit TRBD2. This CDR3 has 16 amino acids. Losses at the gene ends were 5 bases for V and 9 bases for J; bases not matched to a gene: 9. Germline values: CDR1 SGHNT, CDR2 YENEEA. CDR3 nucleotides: TGTGCCAGCAGCACCACGGGACTAGCGGGAGAGGTTGAGCAGTTCTTC. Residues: CASSTTGLAGEVEQFF.

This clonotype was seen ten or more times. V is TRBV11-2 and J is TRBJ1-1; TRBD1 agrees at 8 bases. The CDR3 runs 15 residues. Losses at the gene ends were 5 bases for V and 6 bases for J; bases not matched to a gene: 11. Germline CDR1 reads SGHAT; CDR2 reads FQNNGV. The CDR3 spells CASSPGGVEYPEAFF. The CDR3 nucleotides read TGTGCCAGCAGCCCAGGGGGCGTAGAGTATCCTGAAGCTTTCTTT.

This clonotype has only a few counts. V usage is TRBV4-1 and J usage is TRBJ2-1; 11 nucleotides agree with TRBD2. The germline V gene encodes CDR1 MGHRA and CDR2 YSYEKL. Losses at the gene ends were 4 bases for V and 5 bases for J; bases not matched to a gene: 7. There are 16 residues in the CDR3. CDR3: CASSLPSGRRHNEQFF. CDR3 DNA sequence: TGCGCCAGCAGCCTTCCTAGCGGGAGGAGGCACAATGAGCAGTTCTTC.

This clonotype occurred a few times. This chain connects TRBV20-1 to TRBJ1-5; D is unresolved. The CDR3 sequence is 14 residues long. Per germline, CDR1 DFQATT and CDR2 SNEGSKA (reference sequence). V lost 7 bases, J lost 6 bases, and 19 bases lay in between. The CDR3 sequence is CSVATLRESQPQHF. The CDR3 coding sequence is TGCAGTGTCGCGACCCTGCGGGAGAGTCAGCCCCAGCATTTT.

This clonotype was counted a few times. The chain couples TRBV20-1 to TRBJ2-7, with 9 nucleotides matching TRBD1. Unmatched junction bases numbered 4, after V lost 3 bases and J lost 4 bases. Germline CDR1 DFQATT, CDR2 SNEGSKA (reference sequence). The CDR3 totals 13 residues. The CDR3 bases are TGCAGTGCTAGTGGACAGGGGCGGTACGAGCAGTACGTC. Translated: CSASGQGRYEQYV.

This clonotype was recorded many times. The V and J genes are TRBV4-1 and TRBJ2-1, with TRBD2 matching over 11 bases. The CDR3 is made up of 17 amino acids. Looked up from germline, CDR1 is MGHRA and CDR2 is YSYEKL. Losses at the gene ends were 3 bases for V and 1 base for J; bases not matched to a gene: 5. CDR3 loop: CASSHPTSGTSYNEQFF. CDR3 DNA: TGCGCCAGCAGCCACCCGACTAGCGGGACTTCCTACAATGAGCAGTTCTTC.

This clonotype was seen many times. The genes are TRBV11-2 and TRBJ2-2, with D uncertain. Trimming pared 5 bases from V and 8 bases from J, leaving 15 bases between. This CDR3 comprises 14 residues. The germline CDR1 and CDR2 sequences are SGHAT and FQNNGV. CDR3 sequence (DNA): TGTGCCAGCAGCCCCTCCGGGCCTTGGGGGGAGCTGTTTTTT. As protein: CASSPSGPWGELFF.